Here is one TCR beta chain with its context. This clonotype was seen ten or more times. Its specific antigen is unknown. The input lacks base qualities; no much larger clone sits a single base away. Taken with the paper, the label for time point translates to: newly diagnosed GD, antithyroid drugs for less than 3 months. For both TCR sequencing and RNA sequencing, RNA was extracted from PBMCs using TRIzol. Graves' disease was diagnosed according to American Thyroid Association guidelines. Patients were recruited from an endocrinology department in Xi'an, China. From each patient, around 9.3 milliliters of peripheral blood was collected into an EDTA anticoagulant tube. PBMCs were isolated by Ficoll Paque Plus density gradient separation without further T cell sorting. An Agilent 2100 Bioanalyzer and agarose gel were used to assess RNA quality, and a NanoDrop 2000 was used to measure RNA concentration.

Library method: multiplex PCR. Sequencing used an Illumina HiSeq 4000. CDR3 regions were amplified by Arm-PCR with iRepertoire HTBI primers to construct TCR beta libraries. Before sequencing, the PCR products went through gel purification. In the original analysis: Gene usage analysis of CDR3 amino acid clonotypes used the approximately 62 TRBV and 14 TRBJ segments found across samples. Filtered high-quality paired reads were merged into contigs using COPE and FqMerger. Contigs were aligned with BLAST to IMGT TRBV, TRBD and TRBJ reference genes, and CDR3 was defined per IMGT. Clonotypes above 0.1% frequency were classified as highly expanded clones. Shannon entropy was used to measure repertoire diversity, and the Gini coefficient was used to measure V-J evenness. A clonotype found in more than one individual was treated as public. TCRdb reworked the public reads: Q25 trimming with fastp, MiXCR clone assembly, productive beta chains retained. Each CDR3 protein appears once, grouped with its most common genes and DNA. V and J calls and clone size were set by TCRdb, not the authors. The sample records 440,000 or so distinct CDR3 sequences, roughly 17% of which are singletons. The ten largest make up about 10% of the sample.

A distance of 6 bases separates the germline ends of V and J, which lose 4 bases and 0 bases respectively. The germline V gene encodes CDR1 SQVTM and CDR2 ANQGSEA. The CDR3 measures 13 amino acids from cysteine to phenylalanine. Only the CDR3 DNA is retained, 39 bases long and in frame from the first base. This sample was included in a study of regulatory T cells in long-lasting Graves disease (dated by TCRdb to the early 2020s). Regarding the complete study: In the newly diagnosed Graves' disease group, patients had been taking antithyroid drugs for less than 3 months. Persistent Graves' disease patients were compared with newly diagnosed Graves' disease patients by peripheral blood TCR sequencing and RNA sequencing. The study was registered as a clinical trial and conducted in China. A total of about 35 samples underwent TCR sequencing, from around 13 patients with persistent Graves' disease and around 20 patients with newly diagnosed Graves' disease.

General findings and caveats noted by the study authors: Peripheral blood alone was examined, since thyroid tissue, which constituted the primary lesion, could not be accessed. Only the TCR beta chain was sequenced and analyzed. The authors noted that the small sample size was a limitation that may lower accuracy. TRBV28, TRBJ1-2 and TRBJ2-5 were preferentially used in persistent disease, while TRBV20-1 and TRBJ2-1 were favored in newly diagnosed disease. Compared with newly diagnosed patients, persistent Graves' disease patients had lower TCR Shannon entropy and fewer highly expanded clones, which suggests clonal expansion. Persistent patients shared more public clonotypes among themselves (around 3,000) than newly diagnosed patients did (approximately 870).

These data were likewise used in another study, on T cells in Graves' hyperthyroidism and ophthalmopathy. According to the second study: Stable Graves' hyperthyroidism was defined as no progression to ophthalmopathy during 18 months of follow-up. Hyperthyroidism patients were newly diagnosed, with disease duration under 2 months, and aged 18 to 65 years. Any patient with an uncontrolled infection, another autoimmune disease, pregnancy or lactation was excluded. Diagnoses were established on the basis of clinical symptoms, serum thyroxine and TRAb, thyroid ultrasound, and orbital computed tomography. For the first round of RT-PCR on the TCR CDR3, the HTBI primer set was used together with the Qiagen OneStep RT-PCR kit. Most expanded thyroid clonotypes (frequency above 0.001) were also detected in blood, suggesting blood repertoires may reflect thyroid immune responses. A 13 V-J signature model separated ophthalmopathy from stable hyperthyroidism, with around 91% sensitivity and 81.08% specificity in cross-validation and 80%/75% in testing. In validation, the model predicted progression to ophthalmopathy with 60% to 71% sensitivity and about 73% specificity, a median of about six months before onset. To identify distinguishing TCR V-J signatures, a discovery cohort of about 100 patients was used, comprising some 45 with Graves' ophthalmopathy and 57 with stable Graves' hyperthyroidism. An independent validation cohort of 18 to 20 hyperthyroidism patients and approximately 16 patients who later progressed to ophthalmopathy tested prospective prediction of ophthalmopathy. The roughly 100 discovery patients were divided at random into training and test sets in a 7:3 ratio. The study also compared thyroid tissue and blood T-cell repertoires from a handful of Graves' hyperthyroidism patients. Once sampling was done, hyperthyroidism patients were given methimazole at a starting dose of 30 mg daily, whereas ophthalmopathy patients were given high-dose intravenous methylprednisolone. A second multiplex PCR round built the libraries, followed by size selection and purification. Sequencing of the libraries was done on an Illumina HiSeq2000 using paired-end 100 bp reads. SOAPnuke was used to process the raw data, throwing out any read that contained adapters or uncalled bases, had a mean Phred below 15, or lacked an exact constant-primer or identifier match. High-quality paired reads were merged with COPE v1.2.5, and unique nucleotide sequences were defined as clonotypes. MiTCR v1.1 was used to align the clonotypes against IMGT TRBV, TRBD and TRBJ reference segments. The analysis included only V-J combinations with a frequency above 0.0001, which together covered around 99% of the repertoires. A TCS score was defined as the ratio of F50 (clonal expansion) to E x V (chaos), with BLOSUM62-based TCRdist applied between CDR3 peptides within each V-J. Welch's t-statistics and random forest reduced around 520 V-J features to roughly 13, which were used in a naive Bayes classifier (R e1071). No statistical method was used to fix the sample size in advance, and group allocation was not hidden from the investigators. The paper describes TCR Vbeta CDR3 sequencing of 140 or so peripheral blood samples, made up of about 41 ophthalmopathy patients, approximately 76 hyperthyroidism patients and roughly 17 progressor patients.

This TCR was sampled from a woman aged 30 to 39 with Graves disease. Donor details come from another sample of the same person, matched by shared clones. This specimen was peripheral blood mononuclear cells (PBMCs), taken at new diagnosis, from a patient treated with antithyroid drugs. The sequence links TRBV29-1 to TRBJ2-2; the D gene lacks a confident call. The CDR3 protein: CSVAYTNTGELFF. The DNA is TGCAGCGTTGCATATACGAACACCGGGGAGCTGTTTTTT.